The clone carrying this TCR beta chain showed up just once. What it binds is not known. Germline lookup yields CDR1 DFQATT and CDR2 SNEGSKA (reference sequence). Trimming stripped 4 bases from V and 4 bases from J, with 11 bases between. The CDR3 runs 13 residues. The data are from a study of T-cell memory formation after mild COVID-19. 5'RACE with constant-segment primers built TCRalpha and TCRbeta cDNA libraries with UMIs. Each CDR3 protein is one row after TCRdb ran MiXCR on the 5' RACE reads. The sample lists 270,000 or so distinct CDR3 sequences, 15% to 20% occurring once. Study results and caveats: Those CD4+ clones that contracted were mainly in CM and EM (CD8+ ones in EMRA).

The sequence was collected from a man in his late teens or twenties who had mild COVID-19 (a few samples of this study predate the infection). Cell type and time point are not known. Material: PBMCs or a T cell subset sorted from them (not recorded which). The chain has TRBV20-1 and TRBJ1-5; D unclear. CDR3 amino acids: CSAKAGGNQPQHF. The CDR3 DNA follows: TGCAGTGCTAAGGCAGGAGGGAATCAGCCCCAGCATTTT.